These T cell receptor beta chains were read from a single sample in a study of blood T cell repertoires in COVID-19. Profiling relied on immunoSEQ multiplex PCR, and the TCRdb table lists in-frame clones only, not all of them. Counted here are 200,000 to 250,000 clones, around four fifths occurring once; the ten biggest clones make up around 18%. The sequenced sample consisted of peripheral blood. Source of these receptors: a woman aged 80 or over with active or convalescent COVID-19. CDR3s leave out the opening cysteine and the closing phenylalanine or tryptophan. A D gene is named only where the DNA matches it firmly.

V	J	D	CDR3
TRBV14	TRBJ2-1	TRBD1	ASSQEQGAAYNEQF
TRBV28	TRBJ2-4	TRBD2	ASSQAGDAKNIQY
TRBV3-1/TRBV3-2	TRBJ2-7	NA	ASSQEIGKPRDYEQY
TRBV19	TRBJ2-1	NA	ASSLPRGIGVYNEQF
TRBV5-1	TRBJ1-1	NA	ASSSRTGKGEAF
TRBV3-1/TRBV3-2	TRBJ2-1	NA	ASSQPRTLSNEQF
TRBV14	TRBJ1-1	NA	ASSQFTGNTEAF
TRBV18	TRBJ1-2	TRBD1	ASSPPGRTGGGHGYT
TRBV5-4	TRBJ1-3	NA	ASSLDRVFGNTIY
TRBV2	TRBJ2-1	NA	ASSVLVVSYNEQF
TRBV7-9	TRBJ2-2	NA	ASSSSGLGTGELF
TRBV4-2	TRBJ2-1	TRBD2	ASSQVLAGFNEQF
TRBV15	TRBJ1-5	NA	ATSRDTGDSNQPQH
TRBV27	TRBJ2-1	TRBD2	APSLGAVPLAGGSDEQF
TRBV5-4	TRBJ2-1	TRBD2	ASSNRLAGRYNEQF
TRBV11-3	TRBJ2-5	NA	ASSHGGDRLYQETQY